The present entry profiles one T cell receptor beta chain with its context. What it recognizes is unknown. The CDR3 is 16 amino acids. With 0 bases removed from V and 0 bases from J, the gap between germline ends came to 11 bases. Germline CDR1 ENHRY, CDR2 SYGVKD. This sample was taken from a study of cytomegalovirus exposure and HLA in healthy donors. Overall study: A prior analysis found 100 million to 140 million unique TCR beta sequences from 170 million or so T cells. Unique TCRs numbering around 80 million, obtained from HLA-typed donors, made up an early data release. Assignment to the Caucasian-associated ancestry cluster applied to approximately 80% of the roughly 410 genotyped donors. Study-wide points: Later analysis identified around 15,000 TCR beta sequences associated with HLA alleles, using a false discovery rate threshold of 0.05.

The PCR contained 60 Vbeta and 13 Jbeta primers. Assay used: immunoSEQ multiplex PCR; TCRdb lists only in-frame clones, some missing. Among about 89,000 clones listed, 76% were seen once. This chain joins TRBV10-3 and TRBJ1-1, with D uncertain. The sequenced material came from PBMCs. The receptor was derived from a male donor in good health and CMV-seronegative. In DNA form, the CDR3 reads TGTGCCATCAGTGAGTCCTCGATGGGCGTGAACACTGAAGCTTTCTTT. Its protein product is CAISESSMGVNTEAFF.